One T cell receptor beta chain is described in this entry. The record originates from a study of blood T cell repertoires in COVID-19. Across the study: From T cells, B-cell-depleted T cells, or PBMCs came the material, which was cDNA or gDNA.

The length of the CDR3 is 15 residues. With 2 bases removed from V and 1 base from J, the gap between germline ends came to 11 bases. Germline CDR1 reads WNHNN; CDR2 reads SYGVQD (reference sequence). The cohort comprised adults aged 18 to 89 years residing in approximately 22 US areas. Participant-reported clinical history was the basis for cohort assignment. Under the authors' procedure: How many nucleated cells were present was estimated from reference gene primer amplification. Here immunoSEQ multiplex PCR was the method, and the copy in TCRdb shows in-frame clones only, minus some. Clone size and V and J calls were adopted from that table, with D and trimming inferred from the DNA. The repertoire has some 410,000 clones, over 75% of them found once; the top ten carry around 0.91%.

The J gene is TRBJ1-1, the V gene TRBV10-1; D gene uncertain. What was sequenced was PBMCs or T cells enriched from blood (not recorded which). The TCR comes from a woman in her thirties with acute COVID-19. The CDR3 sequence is CASSEGGEGNTEAFF. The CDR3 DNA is TGCGCCAGCAGTGAGGGAGGAGAAGGGAACACTGAAGCTTTCTTT.